A single sample gave rise to the 10 T cell receptor beta chains below, sequenced in a study of T cells in localized non-small cell lung cancer. Some clones are missing from TCRdb's copy, which holds only in-frame ones; the method was immunoSEQ multiplex PCR. The profile shows 130,000 or so clones, around 90% of them singletons. This material consisted of peripheral blood, taken before any cancer treatment. The receptor set was obtained from a female donor over 55 with stage I lung adenocarcinoma.

V usage is TRBV27 and J usage is TRBJ2-3; 12 bases agree with TRBD2. The ends lost 1 base at V and 2 bases at J; junction bases unmatched: 4. Germline CDR1 MNHEY, CDR2 SMNVEV (reference sequence). The CDR3 spans 17 residues. The CDR3, as DNA: TGTGCCAGCAGTTTATTTGGACTAGCGGGACCCACAGATACGCAGTATTTT. Encoded protein: CASSLFGLAGPTDTQYF.

The chain carries TRBV9 and TRBJ2-5; no clear D gene. V lost 1 base to trimming and J lost 5 bases, with 9 bases between them. This CDR3 is built from 13 residues. CDR1 is SGDLS, CDR2 YYNGEE, per germline. CDR3 DNA sequence: TGTGCCAGCAGCGTACTAGAGATGGAGACCCAGTACTTC. Translated, it gives CASSVLEMETQYF.

For this clone: The junction departs from germline at one end; a sequencing error may be responsible. The chain uses TRBV5-6 and TRBJ1-2; D is undetermined. This CDR3 is 13 amino acids long. Looked up from germline, CDR1 is SGHDT and CDR2 is YYEEEE. The CDR3 coding sequence is TGTGCCAGCAGCTTAACCCAGCTGAGGACTGTCAACTTC. It codes for CASSLTQLRTVNF.

This rearrangement joins TRBV9 to TRBJ2-2; TRBD2 might be the D (6 bases). The CDR3 sequence is 16 residues long. CDR1 and CDR2 (germline): SGDLS, YYNGEE. V was shortened by 0 bases and J by 4 bases, with 13 bases between the two germline ends. CDR3 nucleotides: TGTGCCAGCAGCGTAGGGACTACGCTAGCCACCGGGGAGCTGTTTTTT. The encoded protein is CASSVGTTLATGELFF.

This rearrangement joins TRBV6-1 to TRBJ2-1, with D perhaps TRBD1 (6 bases). Germline V gene data show CDR1 as MNHNS and CDR2 as SASEGT. Deletions cut 2 bases from V and 5 bases from J, with 13 bases between. The CDR3 sequence is 15 residues long. The CDR3 sequence is CASSETGTSNNEQFF. In DNA form, the CDR3 reads TGTGCCAGCAGTGAAACCGGGACATCTAACAATGAGCAGTTCTTC.

The chain uses TRBV9 and TRBJ2-3; D unclear. V was trimmed by 6 bases and J by 2 bases, leaving 13 bases between them. Germline values: CDR1 SGDLS, CDR2 YYNGEE. The CDR3 contains 14 residues. This chain's CDR3 is CASNLDGNTDTQYF. The CDR3 DNA reads TGTGCCAGCAACCTTGACGGAAACACAGATACGCAGTATTTT.

The rearrangement uses TRBV5-5 and TRBJ2-5, with D possibly matching TRBD2 (5 bases). Germline-derived CDR1 and CDR2 are SGHKS and YYEKEE (reference sequence). The length of the CDR3 is 12 residues. Trimming pared 2 bases from V and 3 bases from J, leaving 5 bases between. The CDR3 here is CASSFGEETQYF. The CDR3 DNA is TGTGCCAGCAGCTTCGGGGAAGAGACCCAGTACTTC.

The J gene is TRBJ2-3, the V gene TRBV9; D gene uncertain. Germline V gene lookup returns CDR1 SGDLS and CDR2 YYNGEE. V gave up 4 bases and J gave up 1 base, with 7 bases separating them. The CDR3 consists of 13 residues. The CDR3 DNA reads as TGTGCCAGCAGCTCAGGTGGCACAGATACGCAGTATTTT. Translation: CASSSGGTDTQYF.

The chain links TRBV18 to TRBJ1-2; D is unresolved. V lost 3 bases and J lost 7, with 15 bases in between. This CDR3 has 14 amino acids. Germline CDR1 and CDR2: KGHSH and LQKENI. The CDR3 bases are TGTGCCAGCTCACCGGGAAGGACTATGGGTGGCTACACCTTC. It encodes CASSPGRTMGGYTF. Full variable domain (outside the CDR3, taken from reference TRBV18 and TRBJ1-2): NAGVMQNPRHLVRRRGQEARLRCSPMKGHSHVYWYRQLPEEGLKFMVYLQKENIIDESGMPKERFSAEFPKEGPSILRIQQVVRGDSAAYFCASSPGRTMGGYTFGSGTRLTVV.

Written as DNA, the CDR3 is TGTGCCAGCAGCGCGGGACAGGACCACTACGAGCAGTACTTC. The encoded protein is CASSAGQDHYEQYF. The chain links TRBV14 to TRBJ2-7, with TRBD1 identical over 8 bases. Germline CDR1 is SGHDN and CDR2 is FVKESK. The CDR3 runs to 14 residues. Losses at the gene ends were 5 bases for V and 3 bases for J; bases not matched to a gene: 6.